This T cell receptor (beta chain) was captured by sequencing in a study of T cell clonality in common variable immunodeficiency. Findings and limits, study-wide: Fewer TCRbeta clones were shared among CVID subjects than controls.

Produced via immunoSEQ multiplex PCR; TCRdb's table is partial and in-frame only. The sample was found to contain under 40,000 clones, and every one recurs. This clone was seen repeatedly, ten times or more. The antigen remains unidentified. The read ends 3 residues early relative to the CDR3; the germline J gene fills the gap. The CDR3 has 19 amino acids. Germline V CDR1 and CDR2: SGHRS, YFSETQ. Losses at the gene ends were 0 bases for V and 0 bases for J; bases not matched to a gene: 9. The sequencing sample was made of peripheral blood mononuclear cells. The V gene is TRBV5-1, the J gene TRBJ2-3; 11 bases align to TRBD2. This TCR was recovered from a person aged 18 to 69 in good health. CDR3 bases read: TGCGCCAGCAGCTTGGCTCTAGCGGGGGGCCTGTTGAGCACAGATACG. Translated, it gives CASSLALAGGLLSTDT. In full, the CDR3 reads CASSLALAGGLLSTDTQYF.